What follows are 15 T cell receptor beta chains derived from one specimen sequenced in a study of T cell changes during pregnancy in multiple sclerosis. Measured with immunoSEQ multiplex PCR; TCRdb has only the in-frame clones, and not every one. The table has 25,000 to 35,000 clones, under 95% seen once; the top ten hold roughly 6.2%. The sample was CD8+ T cells from peripheral blood mononuclear cells, taken before pregnancy. The receptors stem from a female donor with multiple sclerosis, enrolled in a pregnancy study.

CDR3 sequence reads: CASSLGDRENQPQHF. DNA of the CDR3: TGTGCCAGCAGCTTAGGGGACAGGGAGAATCAGCCCCAGCATTTT. The chain carries TRBV11-2 and TRBJ1-5; 9 bases map to TRBD1. Trimming removed 1 base from V and 4 bases from J; junction bases left unmatched: 2. Germline V gene data show CDR1 as SGHAT and CDR2 as FQNNGV. The CDR3 contains 15 residues. The full variable domain, in which reference TRBV11-2 and TRBJ1-5 provide the parts outside the CDR3, is EAGVAQSPRYKIIEKRQSVAFWCNPISGHATLYWYQQILGQGPKLLIQFQNNGVVDDSQLPKDRFSAERLKGVDSTLKIQPAKLEDSAVYLCASSLGDRENQPQHFGDGTRLSIL.

V is TRBV6-6 and J is TRBJ2-1; D gene uncertain. Per germline, CDR1 MNHNY and CDR2 SVGAGI (reference sequence). The CDR3 is made up of 13 amino acids. Trimming took off 0 bases at V and 4 bases at J, with 4 bases between the two ends. The CDR3 DNA follows: TGTGCCAGCAGTTACTCGACTTACAATGAGCAGTTCTTC. It specifies CASSYSTYNEQFF.

The chain has TRBV9 and TRBJ1-1; D gene unclear. The CDR3 runs to 13 residues. The ends were cut back, 1 base at V and 3 bases at J, with 7 bases in the middle. From germline, CDR1 is SGDLS and CDR2 YYNGEE. For the CDR3, the DNA is TGTGCCAGCAGCGTAACAGAATACACTGAAGCTTTCTTT. It encodes CASSVTEYTEAFF. Looking up the rest from reference TRBV9 and TRBJ1-1 gives the full variable domain: DSGVTQTPKHLITATGQRVTLRCSPRSGDLSVYWYQQSLDQGLQFLIQYYNGEERAKGNILERFSAQQFPDLHSELNLSSLELGDSALYFCASSVTEYTEAFFGQGTRLTVV.

CDR3 sequence: CATSRDTSGGANEQFF. The CDR3 bases are TGTGCCACCAGCAGAGATACTAGCGGGGGAGCCAATGAGCAGTTCTTC. The chain links TRBV15 to TRBJ2-1; 11 positions match TRBD2. The CDR3 length is 16 residues. After removal of 0 bases from V and 6 bases from J, the junction contained 4 bases not matched to a gene. Germline V gene data show CDR1 as LNHNV and CDR2 as YYDKDF (reference sequence).

The rearrangement joins TRBV7-9 to TRBJ1-5; D might be TRBD1 (6 bases). The V gene's germline CDR1 is SEHNR and CDR2 FQNEAQ (reference sequence). The CDR3 runs to 14 residues. V was pared by 3 bases and J by 6 bases, with 12 bases between. DNA for the CDR3: TGTGCCAGCAGCTTGGAACAGGGCGCTCAGCCCCAGCATTTT. Protein product: CASSLEQGAQPQHF. Drawing the rest from reference TRBV7-9 and TRBJ1-5, the complete variable domain is DTGVSQNPRHKITKRGQNVTFRCDPISEHNRLYWYRQTLGQGPEFLTYFQNEAQLEKSRLLSDRFSAERPKGSFSTLEIQRTEQGDSAMYLCASSLEQGAQPQHFGDGTRLSIL.

This clone was counted once. V is TRBV5-1 and J is TRBJ1-1, with unresolved D. This CDR3 region has 15 residues. Trimming left V 6 bases short and J 1 base short, with 16 bases between. CDR1 and CDR2 from the germline V gene are SGHRS and YFSETQ. CDR3 nucleotides: TGCGCCAGCAATATAATGGGAGAAGGGAACACTGAAGCTTTCTTT. It encodes CASNIMGEGNTEAFF.

This chain joins TRBV5-1 and TRBJ1-2; D is unresolved. Trimming removed 4 bases from V and 8 bases from J, with 15 bases in between. The germline V gene encodes CDR1 SGHRS and CDR2 YFSETQ. This CDR3 spans 13 amino acids. CDR3 nucleotide sequence: TGCGCCAGCAGCGAGGCTGGGTATAGGGGCTACACCTTC. Translating gives CASSEAGYRGYTF.

The J gene is TRBJ1-1, the V gene TRBV19; D is possibly TRBD1 (6 bases). The CDR3 consists of 14 residues. Trimming took 4 bases from V and 1 from J, leaving 10 bases between them. The germline CDR1 and CDR2 sequences are LNHDA and SQIVND (reference sequence). CDR3 protein: CASSTNRENTEAFF. The CDR3, as DNA: TGTGCCAGTAGTACAAACAGGGAGAACACTGAAGCTTTCTTT.

The gene calls are TRBV19 and TRBJ1-1, with a tentative D call TRBD1 (5 bases). The CDR3 length is 14 residues. CDR1 and CDR2 (germline): LNHDA, SQIVND (reference sequence). Trimming took off 1 base at V and 4 bases at J, with 10 bases between the two ends. CDR3 DNA sequence: TGTGCCAGTAGTATAGGGGGGGAAGTCACTGAAGCTTTCTTT. Translation gives CASSIGGEVTEAFF.

This clone was seen more than once but under ten times. This CDR3 reads CSGGGETEAFF. The CDR3, as DNA: TGCAGTGGGGGCGGGGAAACTGAAGCTTTCTTT. The chain joins TRBV20-1 to TRBJ1-1, with D maybe TRBD1 (5 bases). V gave up 7 bases and J gave up 5 bases, with 11 bases separating them. From germline, CDR1 is DFQATT and CDR2 SNEGSKA (reference sequence). This CDR3 contains 11 residues.

The V gene is TRBV6-5, the J gene TRBJ2-7; TRBD2 agrees at 10 bases. Germline V CDR1 and CDR2: MNHEY, SVGAGI. Trimming at V came to 8 bases and at J to 6 bases, leaving 7 bases not matched to a gene. The CDR3 covers 13 residues. CDR3 nucleotides: TGTGCCAGCGGTGCGGGACTAGCGCTCGAGCAGTACTTC. Residues: CASGAGLALEQYF.

The chain links TRBV15 to TRBJ2-1; a possible D gene is TRBD2 (5 bases). Germline CDR1 reads LNHNV; CDR2 reads YYDKDF (reference sequence). The CDR3 contains 18 residues. V dropped 0 bases and J dropped 2 bases, with 17 bases sitting between them. The CDR3 DNA sequence: TGTGCCACCAGCAGAGAAGGGAACGGGGTCCCCACCTACAATGAGCAGTTCTTC. Protein sequence: CATSREGNGVPTYNEQFF.

The CDR3 reads CASSQDRQGNEQYF. The CDR3 DNA follows: TGCGCCAGCAGCCAAGATAGGCAGGGCAACGAGCAGTACTTC. The V gene is TRBV4-3, the J gene TRBJ2-7; perhaps TRBD1 as D (5 bases). The germline V and J ends were trimmed by 0 bases and 5 bases, with 11 bases remaining between them. The CDR3 runs 14 residues. Germline V CDR1 and CDR2: LGHNA, YSLEER.

This chain uses TRBV7-2 with TRBJ2-3; 11 bases are shared with TRBD2. This CDR3 is built from 15 residues. Germline V gene sequence: CDR1 SGHTA, CDR2 FQGNSA. The ends lost 2 bases at V and 4 bases at J; junction bases unmatched: 2. CDR3 coding DNA: TGTGCCAGCAGCTTAATTAGCGGGAGGGCAGATACGCAGTATTTT. Amino acids: CASSLISGRADTQYF. Using reference TRBV7-2 and TRBJ2-3 for the parts outside the CDR3, the full variable domain is GAGVSQSPSNKVTEKGKDVELRCDPISGHTALYWYRQSLGQGLEFLIYFQGNSAPDKSGLPSDRFSAERTGGSVSTLTIQRTQQEDSAVYLCASSLISGRADTQYFGPGTRLTVL.

CDR3 protein: CASRSDRAVNTGELFF. CDR3 nucleotide sequence: TGCGCCAGCAGGTCGGACAGGGCCGTTAACACCGGGGAGCTGTTTTTT. The V and J genes are TRBV5-1 and TRBJ2-2, with 8 bases matching TRBD1. V lost 5 bases, J lost 2 bases, and 8 bases stayed unmatched. Germline lookup yields CDR1 SGHRS and CDR2 YFSETQ. CDR3 length: 16 residues. Using reference TRBV5-1 and TRBJ2-2 for the parts outside the CDR3, the full variable domain is KAGVTQTPRYLIKTRGQQVTLSCSPISGHRSVSWYQQTPGQGLQFLFEYFSETQRNKGNFPGRFSGRQFSNSRSEMNVSTLELGDSALYLCASRSDRAVNTGELFFGEGSRLTVL.